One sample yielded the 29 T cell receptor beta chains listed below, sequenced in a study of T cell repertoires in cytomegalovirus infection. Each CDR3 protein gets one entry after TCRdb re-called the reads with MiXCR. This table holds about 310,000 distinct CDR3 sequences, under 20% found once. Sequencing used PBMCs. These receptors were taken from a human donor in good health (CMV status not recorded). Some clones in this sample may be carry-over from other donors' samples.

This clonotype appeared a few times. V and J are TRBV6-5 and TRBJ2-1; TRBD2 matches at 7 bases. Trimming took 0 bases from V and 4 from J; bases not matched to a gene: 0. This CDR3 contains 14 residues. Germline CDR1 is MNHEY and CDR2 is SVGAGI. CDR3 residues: CASSYSGGYNEQFF. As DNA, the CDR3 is TGTGCCAGCAGTTACTCGGGGGGGTACAATGAGCAGTTCTTC.

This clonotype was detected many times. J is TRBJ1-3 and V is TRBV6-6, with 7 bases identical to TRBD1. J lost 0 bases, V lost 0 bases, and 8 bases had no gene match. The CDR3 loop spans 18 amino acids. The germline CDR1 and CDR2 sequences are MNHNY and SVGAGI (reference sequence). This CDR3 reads CASSYSRDSGHSGNTIYF. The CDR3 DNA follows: TGTGCCAGCAGTTACTCGAGGGACAGCGGGCACTCTGGAAACACCATATATTTT.

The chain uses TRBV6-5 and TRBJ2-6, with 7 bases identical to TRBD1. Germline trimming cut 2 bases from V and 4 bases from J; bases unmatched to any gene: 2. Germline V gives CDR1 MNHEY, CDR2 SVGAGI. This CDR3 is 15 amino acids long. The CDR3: CASSYDRAGANVLTF. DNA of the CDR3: TGTGCCAGCAGTTACGACAGGGCCGGGGCCAACGTCCTGACTTTC.

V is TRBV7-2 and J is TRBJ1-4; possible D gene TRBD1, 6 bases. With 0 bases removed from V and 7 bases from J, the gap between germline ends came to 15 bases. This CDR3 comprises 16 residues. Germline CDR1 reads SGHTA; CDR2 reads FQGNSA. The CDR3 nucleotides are TGTGCCAGCAGCTTAGCGTCGGGGGCGCGGGGTGAAAAACTGTTTTTT. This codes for CASSLASGARGEKLFF. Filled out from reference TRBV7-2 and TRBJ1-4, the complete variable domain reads GAGVSQSPSNKVTEKGKDVELRCDPISGHTALYWYRQSLGQGLEFLIYFQGNSAPDKSGLPSDRFSAERTGGSVSTLTIQRTQQEDSAVYLCASSLASGARGEKLFFGSGTQLSVL.

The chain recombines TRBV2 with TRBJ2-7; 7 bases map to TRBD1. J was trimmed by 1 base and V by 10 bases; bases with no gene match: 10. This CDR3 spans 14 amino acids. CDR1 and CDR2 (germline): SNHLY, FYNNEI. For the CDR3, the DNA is TGTGCCACCCAGGGGGTCAGCATATCCTACGAGCAGTACTTC. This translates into CATQGVSISYEQYF.

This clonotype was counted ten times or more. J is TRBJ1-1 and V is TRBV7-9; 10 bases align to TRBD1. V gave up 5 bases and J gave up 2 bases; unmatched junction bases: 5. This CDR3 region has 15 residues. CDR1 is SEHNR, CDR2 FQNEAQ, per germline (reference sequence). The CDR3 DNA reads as TGTGCCAGCAGCCTGGACAGGGGGAGTAACACTGAAGCTTTCTTT. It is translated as CASSLDRGSNTEAFF. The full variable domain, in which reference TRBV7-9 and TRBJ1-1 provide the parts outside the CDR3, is DTGVSQNPRHKITKRGQNVTFRCDPISEHNRLYWYRQTLGQGPEFLTYFQNEAQLEKSRLLSDRFSAERPKGSFSTLEIQRTEQGDSAMYLCASSLDRGSNTEAFFGQGTRLTVV.

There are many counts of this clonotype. This CDR3 reads CASSFSGNEQFF. In DNA form, the CDR3 reads TGTGCCAGCAGCTTTAGTGGGAATGAGCAGTTCTTC. The chain uses TRBV7-3 and TRBJ2-1, with D uncertain. Germline CDR1 and CDR2: SGHTA and FQGTGA. CDR3 length equals 12 residues. V lost 3 bases, J lost 7 bases, and 7 bases lay in between.

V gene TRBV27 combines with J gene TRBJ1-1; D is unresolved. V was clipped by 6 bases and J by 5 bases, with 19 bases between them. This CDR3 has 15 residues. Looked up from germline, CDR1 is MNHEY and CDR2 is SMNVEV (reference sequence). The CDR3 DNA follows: TGTGCCAGCAGCGTCGGTCTCAATTGGAAGACTGAAGCTTTCTTT. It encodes CASSVGLNWKTEAFF.

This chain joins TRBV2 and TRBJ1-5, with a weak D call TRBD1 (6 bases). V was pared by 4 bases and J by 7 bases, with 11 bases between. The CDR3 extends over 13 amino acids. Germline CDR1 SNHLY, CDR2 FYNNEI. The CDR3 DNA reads TGTGCCAGCAGTGGACAGGACGGCCAGCCCCAGCATTTT. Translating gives CASSGQDGQPQHF. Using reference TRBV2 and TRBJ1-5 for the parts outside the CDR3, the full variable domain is EPEVTQTPSHQVTQMGQEVILRCVPISNHLYFYWYRQILGQKVEFLVSFYNNEISEKSEIFDDQFSVERPDGSNFTLKIRSTKLEDSAMYFCASSGQDGQPQHFGDGTRLSIL.

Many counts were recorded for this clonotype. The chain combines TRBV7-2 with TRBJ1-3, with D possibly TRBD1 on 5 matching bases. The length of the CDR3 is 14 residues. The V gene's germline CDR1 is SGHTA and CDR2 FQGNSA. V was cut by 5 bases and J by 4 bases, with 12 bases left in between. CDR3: CASSRGLPGNTIYF. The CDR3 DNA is TGTGCCAGCAGCAGGGGACTGCCCGGAAACACCATATATTTT. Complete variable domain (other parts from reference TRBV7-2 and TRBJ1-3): GAGVSQSPSNKVTEKGKDVELRCDPISGHTALYWYRQSLGQGLEFLIYFQGNSAPDKSGLPSDRFSAERTGGSVSTLTIQRTQQEDSAVYLCASSRGLPGNTIYFGEGSWLTVV.

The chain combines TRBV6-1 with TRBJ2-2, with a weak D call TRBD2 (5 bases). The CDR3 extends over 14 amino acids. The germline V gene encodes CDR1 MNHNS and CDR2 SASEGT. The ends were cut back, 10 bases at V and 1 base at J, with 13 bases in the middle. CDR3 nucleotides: TGTGCCACGGGGAGACTACAGAACACCGGGGAGCTGTTTTTT. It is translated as CATGRLQNTGELFF.

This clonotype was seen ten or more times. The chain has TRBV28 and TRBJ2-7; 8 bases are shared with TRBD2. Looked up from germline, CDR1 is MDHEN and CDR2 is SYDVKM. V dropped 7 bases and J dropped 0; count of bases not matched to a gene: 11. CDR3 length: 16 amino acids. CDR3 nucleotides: TGTGCCAGCACCCCGGGGGGGGGCGGCCGCTCCTACGAGCAGTACTTC. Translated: CASTPGGGGRSYEQYF.

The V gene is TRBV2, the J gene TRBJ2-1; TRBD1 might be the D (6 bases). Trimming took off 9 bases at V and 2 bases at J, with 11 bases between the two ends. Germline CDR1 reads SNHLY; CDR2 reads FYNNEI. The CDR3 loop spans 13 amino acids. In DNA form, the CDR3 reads TGTGCCAGTAATTGGGGGCCCTACAATGAGCAGTTCTTC. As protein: CASNWGPYNEQFF. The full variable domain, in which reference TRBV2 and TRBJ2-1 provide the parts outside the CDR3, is EPEVTQTPSHQVTQMGQEVILRCVPISNHLYFYWYRQILGQKVEFLVSFYNNEISEKSEIFDDQFSVERPDGSNFTLKIRSTKLEDSAMYFCASNWGPYNEQFFGPGTRLTVL.

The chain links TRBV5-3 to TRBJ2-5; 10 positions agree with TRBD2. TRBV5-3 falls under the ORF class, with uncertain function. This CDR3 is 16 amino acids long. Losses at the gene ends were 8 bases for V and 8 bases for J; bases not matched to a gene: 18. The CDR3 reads CASSTGAGGGEGTQYF. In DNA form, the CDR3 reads TGTGCCAGCAGCACGGGAGCGGGGGGGGGTGAAGGAACCCAGTACTTC.

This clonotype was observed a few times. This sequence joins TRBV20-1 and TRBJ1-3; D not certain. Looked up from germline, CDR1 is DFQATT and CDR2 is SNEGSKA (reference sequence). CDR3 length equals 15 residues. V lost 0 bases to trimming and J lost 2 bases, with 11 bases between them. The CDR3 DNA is TGCAGTGCTAGAGATCTCCTCCCGGCTGGAAACACCATATATTTT. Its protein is CSARDLLPAGNTIYF.

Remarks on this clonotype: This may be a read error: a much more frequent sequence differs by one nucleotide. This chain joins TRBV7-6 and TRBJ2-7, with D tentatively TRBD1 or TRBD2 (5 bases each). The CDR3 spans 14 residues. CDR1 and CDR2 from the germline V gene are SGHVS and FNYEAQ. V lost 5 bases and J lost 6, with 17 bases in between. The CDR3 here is CASSPKASGTEQYF. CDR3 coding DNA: TGTGCCAGCAGCCCGAAAGCGAGTGGGACCGAGCAGTACTTC. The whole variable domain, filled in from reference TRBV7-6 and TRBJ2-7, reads GAGVSQSPRYKVTKRGQDVALRCDPISGHVSLYWYRQALGQGPEFLTYFNYEAQQDKSGLPNDRFSAERPEGSISTLTIQRTEQRDSAMYRCASSPKASGTEQYFGPGTRLTVT.

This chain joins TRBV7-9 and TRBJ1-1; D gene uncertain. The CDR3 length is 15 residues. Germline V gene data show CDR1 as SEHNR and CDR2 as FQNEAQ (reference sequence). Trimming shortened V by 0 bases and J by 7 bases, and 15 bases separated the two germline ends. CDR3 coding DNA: TGTGCCAGCAGCTTAGCGGGTGAAGGGAACTTTGAAGCTTTCTTT. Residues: CASSLAGEGNFEAFF.

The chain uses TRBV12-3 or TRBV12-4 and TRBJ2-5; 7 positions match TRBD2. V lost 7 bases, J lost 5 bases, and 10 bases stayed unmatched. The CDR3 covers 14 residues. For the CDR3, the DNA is TGTGCCAGCAACCAAGCGGGGATGGGGGAGACCCAGTACTTC. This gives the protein CASNQAGMGETQYF.

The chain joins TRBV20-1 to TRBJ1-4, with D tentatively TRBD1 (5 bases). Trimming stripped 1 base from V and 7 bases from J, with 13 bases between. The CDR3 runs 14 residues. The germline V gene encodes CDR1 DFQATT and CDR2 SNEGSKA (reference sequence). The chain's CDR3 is CSARGRADFEKLFF. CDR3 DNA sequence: TGCAGTGCTAGAGGCAGGGCGGATTTTGAAAAACTGTTTTTT.

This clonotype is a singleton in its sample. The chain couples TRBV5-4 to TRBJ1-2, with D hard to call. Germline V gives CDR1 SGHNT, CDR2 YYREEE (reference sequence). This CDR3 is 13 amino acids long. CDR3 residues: CAYIGQATGGYTF. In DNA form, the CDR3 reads TGTGCTTATATTGGGCAGGCCACGGGGGGCTACACCTTC.

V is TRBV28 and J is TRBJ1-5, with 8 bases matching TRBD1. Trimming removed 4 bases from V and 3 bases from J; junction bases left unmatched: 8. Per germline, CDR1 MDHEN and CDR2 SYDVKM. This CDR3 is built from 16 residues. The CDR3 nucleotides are TGTGCCAGCAGTTCAGGAACAGGGGGTAACAATCAGCCCCAGCATTTT. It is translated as CASSSGTGGNNQPQHF.

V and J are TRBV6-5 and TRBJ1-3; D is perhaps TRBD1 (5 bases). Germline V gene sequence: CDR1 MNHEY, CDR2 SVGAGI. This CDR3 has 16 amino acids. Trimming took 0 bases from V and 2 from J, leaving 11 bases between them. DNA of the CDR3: TGTGCCAGCAGTTACTCGAGGGGCCTCCCTGGAAACACCATATATTTT. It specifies CASSYSRGLPGNTIYF.

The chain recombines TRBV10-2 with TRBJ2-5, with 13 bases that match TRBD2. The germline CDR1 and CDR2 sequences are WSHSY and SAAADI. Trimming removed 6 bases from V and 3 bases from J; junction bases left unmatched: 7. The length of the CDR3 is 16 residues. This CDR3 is CASRPTSGGRKETQYF. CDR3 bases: TGCGCCAGCAGACCGACTAGCGGGGGGCGGAAAGAGACCCAGTACTTC.

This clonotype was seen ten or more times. This chain's CDR3 is CASSFQGQFNYGYTF. The CDR3 nucleotides read TGTGCCAGTAGTTTTCAGGGACAGTTCAACTATGGCTACACCTTC. The V call is TRBV19, the J call TRBJ1-2; 7 positions agree with TRBD1. With V trimmed by 5 bases and J by 2 bases, 8 bases remained unmatched. This CDR3 comprises 15 residues. CDR1 LNHDA and CDR2 SQIVND come from the germline V gene (reference sequence).

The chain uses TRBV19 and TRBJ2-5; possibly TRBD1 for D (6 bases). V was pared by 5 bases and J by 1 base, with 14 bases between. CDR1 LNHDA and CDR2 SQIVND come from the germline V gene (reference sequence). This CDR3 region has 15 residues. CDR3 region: CASSPHRTVQETQYF. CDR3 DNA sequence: TGTGCCAGTAGTCCTCATCGGACAGTCCAAGAGACCCAGTACTTC. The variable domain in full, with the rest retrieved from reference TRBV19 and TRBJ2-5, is DGGITQSPKYLFRKEGQNVTLSCEQNLNHDAMYWYRQDPGQGLRLIYYSQIVNDFQKGDIAEGYSVSREKKESFPLTVTSAQKNPTAFYLCASSPHRTVQETQYFGPGTRLLVL.

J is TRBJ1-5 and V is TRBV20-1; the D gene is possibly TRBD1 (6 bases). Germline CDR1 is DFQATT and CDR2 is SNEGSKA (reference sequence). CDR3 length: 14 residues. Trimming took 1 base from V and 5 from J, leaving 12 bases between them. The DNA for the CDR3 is TGCAGTGCTAGAGCTTTAGGGGGGGATCAGCCCCAGCATTTT. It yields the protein CSARALGGDQPQHF.

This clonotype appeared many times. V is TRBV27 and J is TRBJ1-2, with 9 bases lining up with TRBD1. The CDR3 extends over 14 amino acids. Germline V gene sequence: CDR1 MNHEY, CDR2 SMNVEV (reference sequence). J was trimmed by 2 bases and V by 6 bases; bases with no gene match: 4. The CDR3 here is CASRIQGANYGYTF. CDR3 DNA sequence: TGTGCCAGCAGGATACAGGGGGCAAACTATGGCTACACCTTC.

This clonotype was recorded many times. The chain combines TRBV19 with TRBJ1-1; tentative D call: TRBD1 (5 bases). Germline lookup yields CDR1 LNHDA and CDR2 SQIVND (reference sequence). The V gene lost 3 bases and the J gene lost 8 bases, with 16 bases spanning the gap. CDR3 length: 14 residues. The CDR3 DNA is TGTGCCAGTAGTATCGGGGCAGCCCCCGGGGAAGCTTTCTTT. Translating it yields CASSIGAAPGEAFF.

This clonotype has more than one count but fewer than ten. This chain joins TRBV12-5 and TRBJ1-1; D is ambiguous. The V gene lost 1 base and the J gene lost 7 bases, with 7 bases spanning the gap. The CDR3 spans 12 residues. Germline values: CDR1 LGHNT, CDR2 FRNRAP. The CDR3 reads CASGLAPYEAFF. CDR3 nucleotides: TGTGCTAGTGGTTTGGCTCCGTATGAAGCTTTCTTT.